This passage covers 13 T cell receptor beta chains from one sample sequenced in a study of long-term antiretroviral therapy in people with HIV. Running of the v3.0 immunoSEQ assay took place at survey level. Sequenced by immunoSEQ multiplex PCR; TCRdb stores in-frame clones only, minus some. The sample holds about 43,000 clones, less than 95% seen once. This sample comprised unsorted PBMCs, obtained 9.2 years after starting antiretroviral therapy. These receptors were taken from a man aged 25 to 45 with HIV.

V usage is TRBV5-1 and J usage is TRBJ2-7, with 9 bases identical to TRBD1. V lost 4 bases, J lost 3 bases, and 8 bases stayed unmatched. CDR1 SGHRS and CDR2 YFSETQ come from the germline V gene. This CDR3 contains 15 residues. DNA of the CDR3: TGCGCCAGCAGCATAACAGGGGGCGCGTACTACGAGCAGTACTTC. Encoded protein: CASSITGGAYYEQYF.

In DNA form, the CDR3 reads TGTGCCAGCAGCTCCGGGATTCAAGAGACCCAGTACTTC. It translates to CASSSGIQETQYF. The chain uses TRBV5-4 and TRBJ2-5; possibly TRBD2 for D (5 bases). The germline V and J ends were trimmed by 3 bases and 2 bases, with 8 bases remaining between them. In germline, CDR1 is SGHNT, CDR2 YYREEE (reference sequence). The CDR3 extends over 13 amino acids.

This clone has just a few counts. CDR3 region: CASSVGGIGTGELFF. In nucleotides, the CDR3 is TGTGCCAGCAGCGTAGGAGGGATCGGCACCGGGGAGCTGTTTTTT. The rearrangement joins TRBV9 to TRBJ2-2; D is possibly TRBD2 (5 bases). Germline CDR1 and CDR2: SGDLS and YYNGEE. Trimming left V 0 bases short and J 4 bases short, with 10 bases between. This CDR3 is built from 15 residues.

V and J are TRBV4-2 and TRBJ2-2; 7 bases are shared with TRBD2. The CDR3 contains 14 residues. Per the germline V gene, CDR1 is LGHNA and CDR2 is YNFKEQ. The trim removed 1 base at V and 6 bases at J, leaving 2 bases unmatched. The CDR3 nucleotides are TGTGCCAGCAGCCAAGGGGAGGGCGCCGGGGAGCTGTTTTTT. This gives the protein CASSQGEGAGELFF.

CDR3 sequence: CATRGRDEQYF. CDR3 sequence (DNA): TGTGCCACCAGAGGGCGGGACGAGCAGTACTTC. The chain employs TRBV15 and TRBJ2-7; D is possibly TRBD2 (5 bases). V dropped 6 bases and J dropped 5 bases, with 8 bases sitting between them. Germline V lookup: CDR1 LNHNV, CDR2 YYDKDF (reference sequence). The CDR3 consists of 11 residues.

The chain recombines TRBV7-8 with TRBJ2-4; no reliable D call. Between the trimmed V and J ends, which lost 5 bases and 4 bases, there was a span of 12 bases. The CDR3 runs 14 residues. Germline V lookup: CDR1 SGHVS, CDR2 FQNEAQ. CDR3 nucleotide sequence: TGTGCCAGCAGCCCAGTCGAAGAAAAAAACATTCAGTACTTC. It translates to CASSPVEEKNIQYF.

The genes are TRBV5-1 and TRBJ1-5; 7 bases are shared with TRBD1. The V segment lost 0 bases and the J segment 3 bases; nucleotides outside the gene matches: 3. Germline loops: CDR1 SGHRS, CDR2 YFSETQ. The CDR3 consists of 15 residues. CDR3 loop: CASSLEGTDNQPQHF. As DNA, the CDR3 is TGCGCCAGCAGCTTGGAGGGGACAGACAATCAGCCCCAGCATTTT.

The CDR3 DNA reads as TGTGCCAGCAGCACAAATTCTGGGGCCAACGTCCTGACTTTC. This codes for CASSTNSGANVLTF. The V call is TRBV11-3, the J call TRBJ2-6; D remains unclear. The V and J ends lost 5 bases and 1 base respectively, with 6 bases between them. Germline loops: CDR1 SGHNT, CDR2 YENEEA. This CDR3 spans 14 amino acids. The full variable domain, in which reference TRBV11-3 and TRBJ2-6 provide the parts outside the CDR3, is EAGVVQSPRYKIIEKKQPVAFWCNPISGHNTLYWYLQNLGQGPELLIRYENEEAVDDSQLPKDRFSAERLKGVDSTLKIQPAELGDSAVYLCASSTNSGANVLTFGAGSRLTVL.

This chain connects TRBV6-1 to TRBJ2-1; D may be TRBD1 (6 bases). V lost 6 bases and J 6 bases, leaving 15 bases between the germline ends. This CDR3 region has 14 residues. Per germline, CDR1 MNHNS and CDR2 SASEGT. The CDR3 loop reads CASSGTWFGNEQFF. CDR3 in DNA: TGTGCCAGCAGCGGGACATGGTTCGGCAATGAGCAGTTCTTC.

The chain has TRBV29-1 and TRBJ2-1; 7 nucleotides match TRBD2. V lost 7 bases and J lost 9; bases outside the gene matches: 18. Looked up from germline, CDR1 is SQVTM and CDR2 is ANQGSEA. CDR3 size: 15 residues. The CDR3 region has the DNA TGCAGCGCGGGAGGATCCCCCCGGGGTGCGCGTGAGCAGTTCTTC. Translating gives CSAGGSPRGAREQFF.

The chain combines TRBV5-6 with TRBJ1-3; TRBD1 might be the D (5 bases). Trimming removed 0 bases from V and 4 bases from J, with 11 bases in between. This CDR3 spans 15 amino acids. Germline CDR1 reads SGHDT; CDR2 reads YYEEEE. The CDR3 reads CASSLAGTVGNTIYF. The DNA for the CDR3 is TGTGCCAGCAGCTTGGCGGGGACCGTCGGAAACACCATATATTTT.

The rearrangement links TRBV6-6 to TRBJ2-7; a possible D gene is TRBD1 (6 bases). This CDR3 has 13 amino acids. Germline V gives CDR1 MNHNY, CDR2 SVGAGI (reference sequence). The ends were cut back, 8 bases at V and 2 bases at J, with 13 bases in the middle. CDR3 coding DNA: TGTGCCAGCCTGGGACAAAGACCCTACGAGCAGTACGTC. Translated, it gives CASLGQRPYEQYV.

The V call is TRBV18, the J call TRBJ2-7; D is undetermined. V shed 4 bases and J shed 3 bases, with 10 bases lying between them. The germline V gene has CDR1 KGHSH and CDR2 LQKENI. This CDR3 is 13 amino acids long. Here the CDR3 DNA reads TGTGCCAGCTCACGAATGGCTTTCTACGAGCAGTACTTC. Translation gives CASSRMAFYEQYF.